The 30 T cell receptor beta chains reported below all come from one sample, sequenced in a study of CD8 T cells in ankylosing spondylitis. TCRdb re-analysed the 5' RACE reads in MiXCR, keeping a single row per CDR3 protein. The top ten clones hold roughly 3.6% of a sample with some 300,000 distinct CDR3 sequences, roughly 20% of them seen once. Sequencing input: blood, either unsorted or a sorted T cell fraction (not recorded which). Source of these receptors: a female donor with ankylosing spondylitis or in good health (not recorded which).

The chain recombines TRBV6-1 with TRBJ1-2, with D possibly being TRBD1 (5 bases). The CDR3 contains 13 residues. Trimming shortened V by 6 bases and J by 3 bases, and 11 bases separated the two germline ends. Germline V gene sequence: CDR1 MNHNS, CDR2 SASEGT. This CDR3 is CASREQVHYGYTF. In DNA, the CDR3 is TGTGCCAGCAGGGAACAGGTACACTATGGCTACACCTTC.

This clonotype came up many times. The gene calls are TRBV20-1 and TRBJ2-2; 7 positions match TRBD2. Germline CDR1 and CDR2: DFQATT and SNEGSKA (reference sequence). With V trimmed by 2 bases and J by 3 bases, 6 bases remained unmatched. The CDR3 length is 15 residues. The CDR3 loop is CSARTAGVYTGELFF. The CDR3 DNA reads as TGCAGTGCTAGAACGGCGGGAGTTTACACCGGGGAGCTGTTTTTT.

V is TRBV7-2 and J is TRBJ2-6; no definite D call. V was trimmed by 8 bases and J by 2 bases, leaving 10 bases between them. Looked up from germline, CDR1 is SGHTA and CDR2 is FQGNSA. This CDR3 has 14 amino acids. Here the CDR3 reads CASFPWAGANVLTF. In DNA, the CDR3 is TGTGCCAGCTTCCCCTGGGCTGGGGCCAACGTCCTGACTTTC.

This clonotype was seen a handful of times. The CDR3 spells CAISHSVLAGAHEQFF. CDR3 DNA: TGTGCCATCAGCCACTCCGTACTAGCGGGAGCCCATGAGCAGTTCTTC. The chain uses TRBV10-3 and TRBJ2-1; TRBD2 agrees at 11 bases. V dropped 6 bases and J dropped 8; count of bases not matched to a gene: 12. The CDR3 length is 16 residues. The germline V gene encodes CDR1 ENHRY and CDR2 SYGVKD.

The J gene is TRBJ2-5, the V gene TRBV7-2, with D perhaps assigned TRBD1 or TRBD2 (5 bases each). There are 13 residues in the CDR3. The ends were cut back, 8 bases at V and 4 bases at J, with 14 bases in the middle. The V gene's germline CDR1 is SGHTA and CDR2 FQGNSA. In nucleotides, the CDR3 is TGTGCCAGCGGAGATGGGGCGGGAGAGACCCAGTACTTC. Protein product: CASGDGAGETQYF. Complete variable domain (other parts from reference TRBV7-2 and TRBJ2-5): GAGVSQSPSNKVTEKGKDVELRCDPISGHTALYWYRQSLGQGLEFLIYFQGNSAPDKSGLPSDRFSAERTGGSVSTLTIQRTQQEDSAVYLCASGDGAGETQYFGPGTRLLVL.

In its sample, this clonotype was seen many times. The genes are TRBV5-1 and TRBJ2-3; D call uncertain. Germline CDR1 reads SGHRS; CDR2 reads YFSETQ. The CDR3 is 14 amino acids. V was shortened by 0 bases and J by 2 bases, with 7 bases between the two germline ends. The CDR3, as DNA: TGCGCCAGCAGCTTGGCCCTTAACACAGATACGCAGTATTTT. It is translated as CASSLALNTDTQYF.

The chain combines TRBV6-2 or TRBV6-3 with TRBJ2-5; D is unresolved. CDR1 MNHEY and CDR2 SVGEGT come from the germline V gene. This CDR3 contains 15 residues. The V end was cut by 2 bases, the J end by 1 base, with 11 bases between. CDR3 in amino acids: CASSYTAYPQETQYF. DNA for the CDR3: TGTGCCAGCAGTTACACCGCATACCCCCAAGAGACCCAGTACTTC.

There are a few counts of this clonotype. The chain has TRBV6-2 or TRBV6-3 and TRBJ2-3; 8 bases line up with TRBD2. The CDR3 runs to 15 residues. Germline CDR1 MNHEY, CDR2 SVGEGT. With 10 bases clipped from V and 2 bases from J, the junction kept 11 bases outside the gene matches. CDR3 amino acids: CATASGSLLTDTQYF. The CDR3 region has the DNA TGTGCCACCGCCAGCGGGAGTCTCCTCACAGATACGCAGTATTTT.

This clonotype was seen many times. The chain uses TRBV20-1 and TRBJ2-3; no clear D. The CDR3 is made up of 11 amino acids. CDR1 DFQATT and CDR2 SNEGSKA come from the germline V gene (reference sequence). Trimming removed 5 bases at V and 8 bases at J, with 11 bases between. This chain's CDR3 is CSALHPATQYF. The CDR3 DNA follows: TGCAGTGCTCTCCACCCTGCTACGCAGTATTTT.

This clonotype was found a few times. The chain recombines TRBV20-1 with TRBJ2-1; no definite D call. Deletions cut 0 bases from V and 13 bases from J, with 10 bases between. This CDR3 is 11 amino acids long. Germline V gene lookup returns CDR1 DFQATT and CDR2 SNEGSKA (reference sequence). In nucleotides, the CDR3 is TGCAGTGCTAGAGATCCCCCTCTCCAGTTCTTC. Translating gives CSARDPPLQFF.

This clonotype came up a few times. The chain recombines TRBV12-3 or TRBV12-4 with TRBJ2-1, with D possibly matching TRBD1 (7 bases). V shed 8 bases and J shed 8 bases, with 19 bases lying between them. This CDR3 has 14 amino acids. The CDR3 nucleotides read TGTGCCAGCTGCAGGGGGGCCGAGCGAGATGAGCAGTTCTTC. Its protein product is CASCRGAERDEQFF.

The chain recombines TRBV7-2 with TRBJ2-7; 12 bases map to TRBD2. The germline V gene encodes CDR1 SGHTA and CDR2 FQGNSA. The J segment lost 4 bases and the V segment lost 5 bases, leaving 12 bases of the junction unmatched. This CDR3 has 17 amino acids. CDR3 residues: CASSGGTSGRLQYEQYF. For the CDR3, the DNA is TGTGCCAGCAGCGGCGGAACTAGCGGGAGGCTTCAGTACGAGCAGTACTTC.

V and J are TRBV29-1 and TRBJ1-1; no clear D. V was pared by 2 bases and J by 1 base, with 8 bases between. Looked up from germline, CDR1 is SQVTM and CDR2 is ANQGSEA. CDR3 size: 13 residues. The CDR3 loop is CSVEKWGNTEAFF. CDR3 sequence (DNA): TGCAGCGTTGAAAAATGGGGGAACACTGAAGCTTTCTTT.

Here the CDR3 reads CSAEDRGVGYTF. DNA for the CDR3: TGCAGTGCCGAGGACAGGGGGGTGGGCTACACCTTC. The chain combines TRBV20-1 with TRBJ1-2; 10 bases align to TRBD1. Losses at the gene ends were 6 bases for V and 8 bases for J; bases not matched to a gene: 6. The CDR3 contains 12 residues. The germline V gene has CDR1 DFQATT and CDR2 SNEGSKA (reference sequence).

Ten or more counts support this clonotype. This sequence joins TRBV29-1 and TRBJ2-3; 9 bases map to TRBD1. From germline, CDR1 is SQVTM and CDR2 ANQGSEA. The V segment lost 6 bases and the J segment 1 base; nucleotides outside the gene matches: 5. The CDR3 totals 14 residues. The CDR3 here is CSVRRQGGTDTQYF. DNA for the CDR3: TGCAGCGTCCGAAGACAGGGGGGCACAGATACGCAGTATTTT.

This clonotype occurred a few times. CDR3 nucleotides: TGCGCCAGCAGCTCCAGGACAGGGAGTCCAGATACGCAGTATTTT. This codes for CASSSRTGSPDTQYF. The chain employs TRBV5-1 and TRBJ2-3, with 8 bases fitting TRBD1. The CDR3 runs 15 residues. J lost 4 bases, V lost 3 bases, and 7 bases had no gene match. CDR1 SGHRS and CDR2 YFSETQ come from the germline V gene.

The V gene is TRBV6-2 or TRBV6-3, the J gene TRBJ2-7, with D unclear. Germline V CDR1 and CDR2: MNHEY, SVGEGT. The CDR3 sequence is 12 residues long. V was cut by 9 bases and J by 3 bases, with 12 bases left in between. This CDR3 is CASQPGDYEQYF. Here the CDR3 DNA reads TGTGCCAGTCAACCTGGGGACTACGAGCAGTACTTC.

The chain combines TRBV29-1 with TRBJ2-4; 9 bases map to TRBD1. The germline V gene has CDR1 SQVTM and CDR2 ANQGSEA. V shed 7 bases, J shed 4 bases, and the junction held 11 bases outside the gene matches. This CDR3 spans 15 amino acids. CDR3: CSGLDIDRGKNIQYF. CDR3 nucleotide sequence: TGCAGCGGGCTTGATATCGACAGGGGGAAAAACATTCAGTACTTC.

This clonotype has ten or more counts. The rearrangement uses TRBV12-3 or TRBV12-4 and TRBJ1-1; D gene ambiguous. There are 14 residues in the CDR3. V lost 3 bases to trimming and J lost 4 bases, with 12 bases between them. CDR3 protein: CASSFNRALTEAFF. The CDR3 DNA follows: TGTGCCAGCAGTTTTAATAGGGCCCTCACTGAAGCTTTCTTT.

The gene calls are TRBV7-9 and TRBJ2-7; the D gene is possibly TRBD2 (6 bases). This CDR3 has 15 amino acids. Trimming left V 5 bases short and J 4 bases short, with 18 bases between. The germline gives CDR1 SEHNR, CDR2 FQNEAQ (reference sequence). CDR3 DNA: TGTGCCAGCAGCCCCCGTAACGGGGGATCATACGAGCAGTACTTC. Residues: CASSPRNGGSYEQYF.

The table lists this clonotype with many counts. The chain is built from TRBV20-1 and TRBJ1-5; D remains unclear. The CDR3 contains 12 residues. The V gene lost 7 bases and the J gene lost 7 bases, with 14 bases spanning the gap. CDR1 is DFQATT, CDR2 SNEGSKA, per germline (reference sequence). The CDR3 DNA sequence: TGCAGTGTGGAACAGCTGGCGCAGCCCCAGCATTTT. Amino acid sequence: CSVEQLAQPQHF.

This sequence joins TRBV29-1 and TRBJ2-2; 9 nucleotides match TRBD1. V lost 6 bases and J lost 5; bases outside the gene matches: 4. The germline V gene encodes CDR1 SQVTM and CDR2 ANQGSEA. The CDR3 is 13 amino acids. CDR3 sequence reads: CSVRDRDTGELFF. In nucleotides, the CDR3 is TGCAGCGTCCGGGACAGGGATACCGGGGAGCTGTTTTTT.

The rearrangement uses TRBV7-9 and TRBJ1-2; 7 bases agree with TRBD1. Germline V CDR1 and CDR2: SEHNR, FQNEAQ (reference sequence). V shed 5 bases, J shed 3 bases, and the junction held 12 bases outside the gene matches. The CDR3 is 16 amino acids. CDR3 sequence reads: CASSPAGGGQYYGYTF. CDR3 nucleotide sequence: TGTGCCAGCAGCCCGGCGGGGGGGGGACAGTACTATGGCTACACCTTC.

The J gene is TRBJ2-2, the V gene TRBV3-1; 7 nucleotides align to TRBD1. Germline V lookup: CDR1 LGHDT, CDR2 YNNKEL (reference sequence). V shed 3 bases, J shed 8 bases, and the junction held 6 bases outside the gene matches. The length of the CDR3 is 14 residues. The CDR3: CASSQVDRAGELFF. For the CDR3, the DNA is TGTGCCAGCAGCCAGGTTGACAGGGCTGGGGAGCTGTTTTTT.

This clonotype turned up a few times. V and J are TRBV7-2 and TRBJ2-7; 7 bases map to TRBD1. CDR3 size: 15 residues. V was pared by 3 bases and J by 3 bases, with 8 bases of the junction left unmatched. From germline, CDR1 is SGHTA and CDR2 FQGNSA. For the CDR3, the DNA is TGTGCCAGCAGCTTGACTACGACAGGGCTCTACGAGCAGTACTTC. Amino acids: CASSLTTTGLYEQYF.

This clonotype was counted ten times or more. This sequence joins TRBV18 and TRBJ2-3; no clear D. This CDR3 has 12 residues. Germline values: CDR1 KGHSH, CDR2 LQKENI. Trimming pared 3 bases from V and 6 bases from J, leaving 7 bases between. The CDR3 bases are TGTGCCAGCTCACCCGACTTGGATACGCAGTATTTT. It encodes CASSPDLDTQYF.

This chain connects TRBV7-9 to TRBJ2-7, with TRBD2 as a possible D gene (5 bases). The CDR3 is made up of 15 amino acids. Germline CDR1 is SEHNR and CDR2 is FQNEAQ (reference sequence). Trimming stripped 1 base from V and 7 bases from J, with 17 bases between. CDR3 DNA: TGTGCCAGCAGCTTAGGAGGGAGCCCACGCGGGGAGCAGTACTTC. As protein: CASSLGGSPRGEQYF.

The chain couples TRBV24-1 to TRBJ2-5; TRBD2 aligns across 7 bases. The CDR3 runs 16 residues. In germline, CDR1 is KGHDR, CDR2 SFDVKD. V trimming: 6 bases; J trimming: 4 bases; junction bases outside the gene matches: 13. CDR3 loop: CATSPFPDPGGETQYF. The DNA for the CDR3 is TGTGCCACCAGTCCCTTTCCAGACCCGGGAGGAGAGACCCAGTACTTC.

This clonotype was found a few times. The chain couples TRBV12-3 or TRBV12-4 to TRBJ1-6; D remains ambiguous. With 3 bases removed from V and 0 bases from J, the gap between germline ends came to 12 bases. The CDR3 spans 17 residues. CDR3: CASSLSPESSYNSPLHF. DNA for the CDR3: TGTGCCAGCAGTTTGAGCCCCGAAAGCTCCTATAATTCACCCCTCCACTTT.

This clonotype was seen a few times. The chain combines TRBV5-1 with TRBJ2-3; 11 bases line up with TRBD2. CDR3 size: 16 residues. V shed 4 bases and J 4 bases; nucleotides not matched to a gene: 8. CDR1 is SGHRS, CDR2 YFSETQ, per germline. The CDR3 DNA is TGCGCCAGCAGCCCGGCTGGGACTAGCGGTGCAGATACGCAGTATTTT. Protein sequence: CASSPAGTSGADTQYF. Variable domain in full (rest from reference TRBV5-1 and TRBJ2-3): KAGVTQTPRYLIKTRGQQVTLSCSPISGHRSVSWYQQTPGQGLQFLFEYFSETQRNKGNFPGRFSGRQFSNSRSEMNVSTLELGDSALYLCASSPAGTSGADTQYFGPGTRLTVL.